This TCR beta chain was identified during a study of blood T cell repertoires in COVID-19. Background on the study: Samples representing acute and convalescent COVID-19 were sourced from the United States, Italy and Spain.

The CDR3 loop spans 18 amino acids. The germline V gene has CDR1 MGHRA and CDR2 YSYEKL. V gave up 4 bases and J gave up 3 bases; unmatched junction bases: 16. The data were produced by immunoSEQ multiplex PCR, yet TCRdb's version contains in-frame clones alone and is incomplete. The profile shows 55,000 to 70,000 clones, about nine tenths of them singletons. The sequence was obtained from a man aged 55 to 69 with acute or convalescent COVID-19. The chain carries TRBV4-1 and TRBJ2-7; 9 bases line up with TRBD1. What was sequenced was peripheral blood. CDR3 sequence (DNA): TGCGCCAGCAGCCGCACCGGCTTTACCGGGACAGGGATCTACGAGCAGTACTTC. Its protein product is CASSRTGFTGTGIYEQYF.